The 18 T cell receptor beta chains reported below all come from one sample, sequenced in a study of control samples from healthy donors and cancer patients. Method: immunoSEQ multiplex PCR; TCRdb's copy keeps in-frame clones and lacks some. The sample records about 110,000 clones, 90% being singletons. What was sequenced was blood. The source of these receptors is a human donor in good health. The donor label of this sample is uncertain.

The V call is TRBV28, the J call TRBJ2-6, with no clear D. The ends were cut back, 5 bases at V and 0 bases at J, with 5 bases in the middle. The CDR3 is 14 amino acids. The germline V gene encodes CDR1 MDHEN and CDR2 SYDVKM. The CDR3 region is CASSTYSGANVLTF. The CDR3 DNA follows: TGTGCCAGCAGTACCTACTCTGGGGCCAACGTCCTGACTTTC.

This chain joins TRBV20-1 and TRBJ1-2, with 7 bases aligning to TRBD1. The CDR3 runs to 11 residues. The germline V gene has CDR1 DFQATT and CDR2 SNEGSKA (reference sequence). With 6 bases clipped from V and 8 bases from J, the junction kept 6 bases outside the gene matches. DNA for the CDR3: TGCAGTGCCGCCCGACAGGGAGGCTACACCTTC. Its translation is CSAARQGGYTF.

The CDR3: CASSFPEIATRLRSYNEQFF. CDR3 coding DNA: TGTGCCAGCAGCTTCCCAGAAATTGCGACACGACTAAGGTCCTACAATGAGCAGTTCTTC. The V call is TRBV7-3, the J call TRBJ2-1; maybe TRBD2 (5 bases). Germline lookup yields CDR1 SGHTA and CDR2 FQGTGA. The CDR3 consists of 20 residues. V was cut by 3 bases and J by 1 base, with 25 bases left in between.

The rearrangement uses TRBV12-3 or TRBV12-4 and TRBJ1-5; unclear D gene. The V end lost 2 bases, the J end lost 7 bases, and 6 bases lay between the germline ends. This CDR3 region has 12 residues. The CDR3 DNA reads TGTGCCAGCAGTTTAAACGGGCAGCCCCAGCATTTT. This encodes CASSLNGQPQHF.

This chain uses TRBV12-3 or TRBV12-4 with TRBJ1-2; D gene unclear. V shed 5 bases and J shed 4 bases, with 11 bases lying between them. The CDR3 loop spans 13 amino acids. The CDR3 sequence is CASSPFSSYGYTF. The CDR3, as DNA: TGTGCCAGCAGTCCATTTTCCAGCTATGGCTACACCTTC.

The sample holds one count of this clone. The chain uses TRBV27 and TRBJ1-1; no reliable D call. This CDR3 contains 15 residues. V gave up 0 bases and J gave up 1 base, with 9 bases separating them. The germline V gene has CDR1 MNHEY and CDR2 SMNVEV (reference sequence). The CDR3 protein is CASSLSSGGNTEAFF. CDR3 nucleotides: TGTGCCAGCAGTTTATCCTCAGGCGGGAACACTGAAGCTTTCTTT.

CDR3: CASSPFFVTGGINGYTF. The CDR3 bases are TGCGCCAGCAGCCCTTTCTTCGTGACAGGGGGAATCAATGGCTACACCTTC. V usage is TRBV4-3 and J usage is TRBJ1-2; 9 bases fit TRBD1. CDR1 is LGHNA, CDR2 YSLEER, per germline. The V and J ends lost 4 bases and 6 bases, in that order; junction bases with no gene match: 15. The CDR3 has 17 amino acids.

The rearrangement joins TRBV29-1 to TRBJ1-1, with 8 positions matching TRBD1. Germline CDR1 reads SQVTM; CDR2 reads ANQGSEA. Unmatched junction bases numbered 11, after V lost 7 bases and J lost 7 bases. This CDR3 contains 13 residues. This chain's CDR3 is CSAEGQGASEAFF. DNA for the CDR3: TGCAGCGCCGAAGGCCAGGGGGCAAGTGAAGCTTTCTTT.

About this clone: One junction end disagrees with the germline gene, perhaps due to a read error. J is TRBJ1-2 and V is TRBV24-1; D unclear. Germline loops: CDR1 KGHDR, CDR2 SFDVKD. This CDR3 is built from 12 residues. The CDR3 region is CAISDGNGGYTF. The CDR3 bases are TGTGCCATCAGTGATGGGAACGGTGGCTACACCTTC.

The chain joins TRBV6-9 to TRBJ1-5; D might be TRBD1 (6 bases). This CDR3 contains 15 residues. Germline V gene lookup returns CDR1 MNHGY and CDR2 SVAAGI. Trimming pared 4 bases from V and 6 bases from J, leaving 16 bases between. The CDR3 DNA follows: TGTGCCAGCAGTTCACCCCGGGACAAATTTCAGCCCCAGCATTTT. It is translated as CASSSPRDKFQPQHF.

This sequence joins TRBV7-9 and TRBJ2-5; D possibly uses TRBD1 or TRBD2 (5 bases each). V gave up 1 base and J gave up 2 bases, with 8 bases separating them. Looked up from germline, CDR1 is SEHNR and CDR2 is FQNEAQ (reference sequence). There are 14 residues in the CDR3. The CDR3 is CASSLGDLQETQYF. The CDR3 nucleotides read TGTGCCAGCAGCTTAGGGGACCTACAAGAGACCCAGTACTTC.

This sequence joins TRBV5-1 and TRBJ1-3; D is unclear. Per the germline V gene, CDR1 is SGHRS and CDR2 is YFSETQ. This CDR3 contains 14 residues. Trimming took 0 bases from V and 0 from J, leaving 4 bases between them. CDR3: CASSLGSSGNTIYF. In nucleotides, the CDR3 is TGCGCCAGCAGCTTGGGGAGCTCTGGAAACACCATATATTTT.

The chain has TRBV6-1 and TRBJ2-7; TRBD1 matches at 7 bases. The V and J ends lost 5 bases and 4 bases, in that order; junction bases with no gene match: 8. Germline-derived CDR1 and CDR2 are MNHNS and SASEGT. The CDR3 length is 14 residues. DNA of the CDR3: TGTGCCAGCAGTCCCGGGACAGCATCTTACGAGCAGTACTTC. Encoded protein: CASSPGTASYEQYF.

The chain combines TRBV3-1 (or the pseudogene TRBV3-2) with TRBJ2-7; 11 bases are a match to TRBD1. Germline assignment: CDR1 LGHDT and CDR2 YNNKEL (reference sequence). This CDR3 is built from 16 residues. Trimming took 1 base from V and 5 from J; bases not matched to a gene: 7. The CDR3 DNA is TGTGCCAGCAGCCAAGGGAACGGGACAGGGGGGAACGAGCAGTACGTC. Translated, it gives CASSQGNGTGGNEQYV.

This chain connects TRBV7-9 to TRBJ2-1; no definite D call. This CDR3 has 12 residues. Germline V gene sequence: CDR1 SEHNR, CDR2 FQNEAQ (reference sequence). V gave up 3 bases and J gave up 2 bases, with 2 bases separating them. In DNA form, the CDR3 reads TGTGCCAGCAGCTTGACCTACAATGAGCAGTTCTTC. Its protein product is CASSLTYNEQFF.

This clone was picked up one time. This chain connects TRBV7-6 to TRBJ2-1; D is perhaps TRBD2 (5 bases). V shed 5 bases and J shed 4 bases, with 15 bases lying between them. From germline, CDR1 is SGHVS and CDR2 FNYEAQ. CDR3 length: 15 residues. CDR3 amino acids: CASSQRPAAYNEQFF. The CDR3 DNA reads TGTGCCAGCAGCCAGCGGCCCGCAGCTTACAATGAGCAGTTCTTC.

This chain uses TRBV2 with TRBJ1-4; the match to TRBD1 covers 7 bases. This CDR3 spans 15 amino acids. The germline V gene encodes CDR1 SNHLY and CDR2 FYNNEI. The trim removed 7 bases at V and 4 bases at J, leaving 9 bases unmatched. In DNA, the CDR3 is TGTGCCAGCACGAGGGACAGAGCCGTTAATGAAAAACTGTTTTTT. It codes for CASTRDRAVNEKLFF.

V usage is TRBV25-1 and J usage is TRBJ1-5; D might be TRBD1 (5 bases). The V gene lost 6 bases and the J gene lost 1 base, with 10 bases spanning the gap. The CDR3 extends over 14 amino acids. Germline CDR1 is MGHDK and CDR2 is SYGVNS. CDR3 nucleotides: TGTGCCAGCAGGGGGGTAGGAAGCAATCAGCCCCAGCATTTT. Amino acids: CASRGVGSNQPQHF.